What follows are 27 T cell receptor beta chains derived from one specimen sequenced in a study of T cell changes during pregnancy in multiple sclerosis. Clones were sequenced by immunoSEQ multiplex PCR, and TCRdb holds only the in-frame ones, with some missing. The table shows approximately 30,000 clones, with around 93% occurring only once. Specimen: CD4+ T cells from peripheral blood mononuclear cells, collected after pregnancy. These receptor sequences come from a female donor with multiple sclerosis, enrolled in a pregnancy study.

The rearrangement links TRBV19 to TRBJ1-1, with 8 bases aligning to TRBD1. This CDR3 comprises 14 residues. Germline CDR1 and CDR2: LNHDA and SQIVND (reference sequence). V was clipped by 6 bases and J by 11 bases; unmatched bases: 14. The CDR3 region is CASSPTGTGMRAFF. CDR3 sequence (DNA): TGTGCCAGTAGCCCTACCGGGACAGGCATGAGGGCTTTCTTT.

The CDR3 DNA follows: TGTGCCAGCAGCCAGCGCTCTGGGGCCAACGTCCTGACTTTC. Its protein product is CASSQRSGANVLTF. The genes are TRBV14 and TRBJ2-6; D is uncertain. CDR3 length: 14 residues. V lost 3 bases and J lost 0, with 3 bases in between. Germline V gene sequence: CDR1 SGHDN, CDR2 FVKESK. Full variable domain (outside the CDR3, taken from reference TRBV14 and TRBJ2-6): EAGVTQFPSHSVIEKGQTVTLRCDPISGHDNLYWYRRVMGKEIKFLLHFVKESKQDESGMPNNRFLAERTGGTYSTLKVQPAELEDSGVYFCASSQRSGANVLTFGAGSRLTVL.

The genes are TRBV11-2 and TRBJ1-1; weak D call: TRBD1 (6 bases). The CDR3 consists of 16 residues. Germline V CDR1 and CDR2: SGHAT, FQNNGV. The V gene lost 0 bases and the J gene lost 3 bases, with 14 bases spanning the gap. The CDR3 DNA reads as TGTGCCAGCAGCTTAGAGGGGGCAGGATTTGACACTGAAGCTTTCTTT. This encodes CASSLEGAGFDTEAFF.

This rearrangement joins TRBV7-6 to TRBJ1-1, with TRBD1 as a possible D gene (5 bases). The CDR3 sequence is 15 residues long. CDR1 SGHVS and CDR2 FNYEAQ come from the germline V gene. The V end lost 5 bases, the J end lost 3 bases, and 16 bases lay between the germline ends. DNA for the CDR3: TGTGCCAGCAGCGCCGAAGGGTGGGGGGACACTGAAGCTTTCTTT. Amino acids: CASSAEGWGDTEAFF.

The genes are TRBV7-3 and TRBJ1-2; 8 bases are shared with TRBD1. Germline assignment: CDR1 SGHTA and CDR2 FQGTGA. The CDR3 totals 14 residues. Unmatched junction bases numbered 11, after V lost 7 bases and J lost 7 bases. The CDR3 spells CASTPLDRVAGYTF. The CDR3 DNA sequence: TGTGCCAGCACCCCCTTGGACAGGGTAGCTGGCTACACCTTC.

The chain is built from TRBV4-2 and TRBJ2-7; 7 positions agree with TRBD2. This CDR3 comprises 16 residues. Germline CDR1 reads LGHNA; CDR2 reads YNFKEQ. V shed 1 base, J shed 2 bases, and the junction held 8 bases outside the gene matches. CDR3 in amino acids: CASSQGGGLFAYEQYF. CDR3 bases: TGTGCCAGCAGCCAAGGGGGAGGGCTGTTTGCCTACGAGCAGTACTTC.

The V and J genes are TRBV2 and TRBJ1-5; TRBD1 aligns across 9 bases. V lost 6 bases and J lost 11; bases outside the gene matches: 5. The V gene's germline CDR1 is SNHLY and CDR2 FYNNEI. The CDR3 runs to 12 residues. The CDR3 sequence: CASSDRGKTQHF. In nucleotides, the CDR3 is TGTGCCAGCAGCGACAGGGGGAAAACCCAGCATTTT. The full variable domain, its missing parts supplied by reference TRBV2 and TRBJ1-5, is EPEVTQTPSHQVTQMGQEVILRCVPISNHLYFYWYRQILGQKVEFLVSFYNNEISEKSEIFDDQFSVERPDGSNFTLKIRSTKLEDSAMYFCASSDRGKTQHFGDGTRLSIL.

This sequence joins TRBV7-9 and TRBJ1-1; 7 positions agree with TRBD1. This CDR3 has 15 amino acids. In germline, CDR1 is SEHNR, CDR2 FQNEAQ (reference sequence). V trimming: 6 bases; J trimming: 4 bases; junction bases outside the gene matches: 11. For the CDR3, the DNA is TGTGCCAGCAGGTACCACAGGGGAAGGGGCACTGAAGCTTTCTTT. Translation: CASRYHRGRGTEAFF.

CDR3 amino acids: CASSRDTVLYGYTF. In nucleotides, the CDR3 is TGTGCCAGCAGCCGGGACACGGTACTCTATGGCTACACCTTC. The genes are TRBV6-1 and TRBJ1-2, with a weak D call TRBD1 (6 bases). The CDR3 is 14 amino acids. Trimming took 6 bases from V and 4 from J, leaving 15 bases between them. Germline CDR1 and CDR2: MNHNS and SASEGT.

This rearrangement joins TRBV7-9 to TRBJ2-1; 10 bases are shared with TRBD2. The germline gives CDR1 SEHNR, CDR2 FQNEAQ (reference sequence). The CDR3 length is 17 residues. The V segment lost 3 bases and the J segment 7 bases; nucleotides outside the gene matches: 12. For the CDR3, the DNA is TGTGCCAGCAGCTTTTCGGGAGGGGGACTAGCGTGGAATGAGCAGTTCTTC. The encoded protein is CASSFSGGGLAWNEQFF.

The chain carries TRBV2 and TRBJ1-2; no definite D call. CDR1 is SNHLY, CDR2 FYNNEI, per germline. V was pared by 5 bases and J by 5 bases, with 9 bases between. This CDR3 contains 12 residues. CDR3 loop: CASSKDQYGYTF. The CDR3 DNA follows: TGTGCCAGCAGTAAAGATCAATATGGCTACACCTTC.

About this clone itself: Other nucleotide sequences from this sample produce the same CDR3. The chain couples TRBV27 to TRBJ1-5; the D gene is possibly TRBD1 (5 bases). Between the trimmed V and J ends, which lost 3 bases and 2 bases, there was a span of 11 bases. The germline V gene encodes CDR1 MNHEY and CDR2 SMNVEV (reference sequence). The CDR3 sequence is 15 residues long. The CDR3 DNA reads as TGTGCCAGCAGTTTTGCAGGGTCCGGCAATCAGCCCCAGCATTTT. This gives the protein CASSFAGSGNQPQHF.

The count of this clone is one. The chain couples TRBV7-6 to TRBJ2-5; weak D call: TRBD1 (8 bases). Germline V gene data show CDR1 as SGHVS and CDR2 as FNYEAQ. Trimming took 7 bases from V and 3 from J, leaving 21 bases between them. This CDR3 comprises 16 residues. Here the CDR3 reads CASTLRPQGGEETQYF. The CDR3 coding sequence is TGTGCCAGCACCCTCAGGCCACAGGGGGGGGAAGAGACCCAGTACTTC.

The genes are TRBV10-3 and TRBJ2-3; the D gene is possibly TRBD1 (5 bases). Germline CDR1 reads ENHRY; CDR2 reads SYGVKD. The CDR3 contains 15 residues. Trimming cost V 3 bases and J 3 bases, with 13 bases left between them. CDR3 nucleotides: TGTGCCATCAGTGACCTACTTCAGGGTACAGATACGCAGTATTTT. Its protein product is CAISDLLQGTDTQYF.

The genes are TRBV5-1 and TRBJ2-5, with 10 bases matching TRBD1. This CDR3 has 15 amino acids. CDR1 is SGHRS, CDR2 YFSETQ, per germline. Losses at the gene ends were 3 bases for V and 5 bases for J; bases not matched to a gene: 7. This CDR3 is CASSSGTGVLETQYF. In DNA form, the CDR3 reads TGCGCCAGCAGCTCCGGGACAGGGGTGTTGGAGACCCAGTACTTC.

The gene calls are TRBV7-2 and TRBJ2-7, with 9 bases aligning to TRBD1. CDR1 and CDR2 from the germline V gene are SGHTA and FQGNSA. CDR3 size: 17 residues. Losses at the gene ends were 1 base for V and 3 bases for J; bases not matched to a gene: 10. The DNA for the CDR3 is TGTGCCAGCAGCTTAGTGGGACAGGGAAGGGACGGCTACGAGCAGTACTTC. It codes for CASSLVGQGRDGYEQYF.

This chain connects TRBV27 to TRBJ2-4; no clear D. CDR3 size: 15 residues. Trimming removed 2 bases from V and 2 bases from J, with 10 bases in between. Germline-derived CDR1 and CDR2 are MNHEY and SMNVEV (reference sequence). The CDR3 coding sequence is TGTGCCAGCAGTTTAAAGCCAAACTCCAAAAACATTCAGTACTTC. It is translated as CASSLKPNSKNIQYF.

The chain couples TRBV6-5 to TRBJ2-5; no firm D call. There are 14 residues in the CDR3. The V gene lost 2 bases and the J gene lost 3 bases, with 10 bases spanning the gap. Germline V gene sequence: CDR1 MNHEY, CDR2 SVGAGI. For the CDR3, the DNA is TGTGCCAGCAGTTACATGGCGGCCGAAGAGACCCAGTACTTC. Translating gives CASSYMAAEETQYF.

This clone showed up just once. The rearrangement links TRBV30 to TRBJ1-1; 9 bases fit TRBD1. The CDR3 covers 12 residues. Per germline, CDR1 GTSNPN and CDR2 SVGIG (reference sequence). The J segment lost 9 bases and the V segment lost 5 bases, leaving 7 bases of the junction unmatched. DNA of the CDR3: TGTGCCTGGTCGCGACAGGGGGATCAAGCTTTCTTT. Its translation is CAWSRQGDQAFF.

With respect to this clone: The sample contains more than one DNA sequence encoding this CDR3. The chain combines TRBV5-1 with TRBJ1-5; D gene unclear. The CDR3 is made up of 15 amino acids. V lost 1 base and J 2 bases, leaving 10 bases between the germline ends. The V gene's germline CDR1 is SGHRS and CDR2 YFSETQ. As DNA, the CDR3 is TGCGCCAGCAGCTTGTCCGGGGTTCGCAATCAGCCCCAGCATTTT. Amino acid sequence: CASSLSGVRNQPQHF.

The rearrangement joins TRBV5-4 to TRBJ1-1; D gene unclear. The germline V and J ends were trimmed by 3 bases and 0 bases, with 12 bases remaining between them. The CDR3 has 15 residues. Germline V gives CDR1 SGHNT, CDR2 YYREEE (reference sequence). As DNA, the CDR3 is TGTGCCAGCAGCTCGGCGAGGGTTATGAACACTGAAGCTTTCTTT. This gives the protein CASSSARVMNTEAFF.

The genes are TRBV5-1 and TRBJ2-2, with a weak D call TRBD1 (6 bases). Per the germline V gene, CDR1 is SGHRS and CDR2 is YFSETQ. The CDR3 contains 19 residues. V lost 4 bases, J lost 1 base, and 23 bases lay in between. The CDR3 loop reads CASSIWVPRTVKNTGELFF. The CDR3 DNA reads as TGCGCCAGCAGCATTTGGGTACCCCGGACAGTTAAGAACACCGGGGAGCTGTTTTTT.

CDR3 DNA sequence: TGTGCCAGCAGCTTAAGGGGCGGGGGGGCCGACGAGCAGTACTTC. Protein: CASSLRGGGADEQYF. V usage is TRBV11-2 and J usage is TRBJ2-7, with TRBD2 matching 9 bases. The CDR3 sequence is 15 residues long. Germline values: CDR1 SGHAT, CDR2 FQNNGV. With V trimmed by 2 bases and J by 5 bases, 7 bases remained unmatched.

This chain connects TRBV5-1 to TRBJ1-1; 10 bases agree with TRBD1. The CDR3 has 14 residues. Per germline, CDR1 SGHRS and CDR2 YFSETQ. The trim removed 5 bases at V and 5 bases at J, leaving 6 bases unmatched. For the CDR3, the DNA is TGCGCCAGCAGGGGTCCGGGACAGGGGACTGAAGCTTTCTTT. Amino acids: CASRGPGQGTEAFF.

The chain carries TRBV5-1 and TRBJ2-2; 9 positions agree with TRBD2. Germline CDR1 and CDR2: SGHRS and YFSETQ. This CDR3 is 15 amino acids long. V lost 5 bases and J lost 6; bases outside the gene matches: 8. This CDR3 reads CASSQLAGVSGELFF. As DNA, the CDR3 is TGCGCCAGCAGTCAACTAGCGGGCGTTTCCGGGGAGCTGTTTTTT.

The gene calls are TRBV5-1 and TRBJ2-7; the match to TRBD2 covers 11 bases. The CDR3 has 16 residues. J was trimmed by 1 base and V by 4 bases; bases with no gene match: 7. Germline CDR1 reads SGHRS; CDR2 reads YFSETQ. CDR3 nucleotides: TGCGCCAGCAGCAGGACCGGGACTAGCGGATCCTACGAGCAGTACTTC. This codes for CASSRTGTSGSYEQYF.

This clone was recorded once. The chain combines TRBV4-3 with TRBJ2-7; D is possibly TRBD2 (7 bases). Germline values: CDR1 LGHNA, CDR2 YSLEER. The V gene lost 0 bases and the J gene lost 3 bases, with 18 bases spanning the gap. The CDR3 has 17 amino acids. CDR3 bases: TGCGCCAGCAGCCAAGAGTTAAGGGGGGGGTATGTCTACGAGCAGTACTTC. This sequence encodes CASSQELRGGYVYEQYF.